This T cell receptor beta chain was sequenced in a study of T cells after yellow fever vaccination. Study-level information: Sorting by CD3, CD45RA, CCR7 and CD95 gave EM, EMRA, CM and Tscm subsets. The study, taken as a whole, reports: Only a minor proportion of clonotypes was detected across both CD4 and CD8 compartments.

The V end lost 0 bases, the J end lost 0 bases, and 13 bases lay between the germline ends. CDR3 size: 18 residues. Germline V gene sequence: CDR1 SGDLS, CDR2 YYNGEE. This clonotype was recorded at least ten times. Template switching by 5'RACE produced TCR cDNA, adding a universal primer site and UMIs. A single record per CDR3 protein comes from TCRdb applying MiXCR to the 5' RACE reads. The sample includes around 31,000 distinct CDR3 sequences, 8% to 11% of them seen just once. The chain combines TRBV9 with TRBJ2-6; no definite D call. Specimen: PBMCs, either bulk or a sorted T-cell subset (CD4+, CD8+, memory, or dextramer-sorted; not recorded which), collected approximately 15 days after the first yellow fever vaccination. The clonotype was recovered from a man aged 18 to 35 who received the YFV17D yellow fever vaccine. Here the CDR3 reads CASSVGSFESSGANVLTF. CDR3 in DNA: TGTGCCAGCAGCGTAGGGAGTTTCGAGAGCTCTGGGGCCAACGTCCTGACTTTC.